These 8 T cell receptor beta chains were all obtained from the same sample, sequenced in a study of beta chain features in type 1 diabetes. The sequenced template was cDNA made from the entire isolated RNA. Data came from immunoSEQ multiplex PCR; TCRdb stores just in-frame clones and leaves some out. Of 250,000 to 300,000 clones in the sample, 8% were seen once. The sequenced sample consisted of central memory CD4+ T cells from blood. The receptors shown here come from a woman aged 18-35 years in good health.

This clone turned up a few times. The genes are TRBV18 and TRBJ1-1, with 8 nucleotides matching TRBD1. The J segment lost 5 bases and the V segment lost 0 bases, leaving 14 bases of the junction unmatched. The CDR3 consists of 18 residues. Looked up from germline, CDR1 is KGHSH and CDR2 is LQKENI. This chain's CDR3 is CASSPPIGQGGGRTEAFF. The DNA for the CDR3 is TGTGCCAGCTCACCACCGATAGGACAGGGAGGGGGGAGGACTGAAGCTTTCTTT.

This clone occurred many times. A much larger clone differs from this one at a single base, so this may be a read error. Other nucleotide sequences in the sample specify the same CDR3. V and J are TRBV7-2 and TRBJ1-4, with a possible D match to TRBD1 (5 bases). The germline V gene encodes CDR1 SGHTA and CDR2 FQGNSA. The CDR3 is made up of 12 amino acids. Trimming took 5 bases from V and 8 from J, leaving 9 bases between them. CDR3 DNA: TGTGCCAGCAGCCCCCAGGGAGAAAAACTGTTTTTT. Translating it yields CASSPQGEKLFF. The variable domain in full, completed from reference TRBV7-2 and TRBJ1-4, reads GAGVSQSPSNKVTEKGKDVELRCDPISGHTALYWYRQSLGQGLEFLIYFQGNSAPDKSGLPSDRFSAERTGGSVSTLTIQRTQQEDSAVYLCASSPQGEKLFFGSGTQLSVL.

This clone was detected ten times or more. The J gene is TRBJ2-1, the V gene TRBV15; D is possibly TRBD2 (6 bases). The CDR3 has 15 amino acids. Germline lookup yields CDR1 LNHNV and CDR2 YYDKDF (reference sequence). V lost 1 base to trimming and J lost 7 bases, with 14 bases between them. CDR3 DNA: TGTGCCACCAGCAGAGTGGGGCGCAGCGGGAATGAGCAGTTCTTC. Residues: CATSRVGRSGNEQFF.

Written as DNA, the CDR3 is TGTGCCAGCAGCAAATCCGGGACGAACTACAATGAGCAGTTCTTC. Amino acids: CASSKSGTNYNEQFF. J is TRBJ2-1 and V is TRBV11-3; D possibly matches TRBD1 or TRBD2 (5 bases each). CDR3 length: 15 amino acids. Germline CDR1 is SGHNT and CDR2 is YENEEA. V dropped 5 bases and J dropped 3 bases, with 14 bases sitting between them.

This clone has a handful of counts. The chain has TRBV12-5 and TRBJ2-2, with 12 nucleotides matching TRBD1. J lost 6 bases, V lost 4 bases, and 3 bases had no gene match. Germline V lookup: CDR1 LGHNT, CDR2 FRNRAP. The CDR3 sequence is 15 residues long. The CDR3 protein is CASGSGQGAAGELFF. The CDR3 nucleotides are TGTGCTAGTGGTTCGGGACAGGGGGCGGCCGGGGAGCTGTTTTTT.

The chain couples TRBV29-1 to TRBJ1-2; TRBD1 is a possible D gene (6 bases). The V end was cut by 0 bases, the J end by 6 bases, with 17 bases between. Germline CDR1 SQVTM, CDR2 ANQGSEA. The CDR3 extends over 15 amino acids. The CDR3 region has the DNA TGCAGCGTTGAAGAATTTAGTCAGGGGAGGGATGGCTACACCTTC. Translation: CSVEEFSQGRDGYTF.

The chain couples TRBV2 to TRBJ2-7, with TRBD2 identical over 8 bases. With 7 bases clipped from V and 3 bases from J, the junction kept 8 bases outside the gene matches. The CDR3 has 14 amino acids. Germline-derived CDR1 and CDR2 are SNHLY and FYNNEI. CDR3 region: CASTRGGNIYEQYF. Here the CDR3 DNA reads TGTGCCAGCACCCGGGGGGGGAACATCTACGAGCAGTACTTC.

There are a few counts of this clone. V gene TRBV10-3 combines with J gene TRBJ1-5; 8 bases are shared with TRBD1. The CDR3 runs to 14 residues. Looked up from germline, CDR1 is ENHRY and CDR2 is SYGVKD. The J segment lost 0 bases and the V segment lost 10 bases, leaving 5 bases of the junction unmatched. The CDR3 nucleotides read TGTGCCACCGGACAGGGATATAGCAATCAGCCCCAGCATTTT. Translating it yields CATGQGYSNQPQHF.